These 3 T cell receptor beta chains were all obtained from the same sample, sequenced in a study of blood T cell repertoires in COVID-19 (dated by TCRdb to between 2020 and 2021). Receptors were amplified or captured by the immunoSEQ multiplex PCR assay. TCRdb stores this immuneACCESS table with in-frame sequences only. Part of the clones is absent; in the studies checked, under half of the shortfall reflects unresolved V genes, and no reason is known for the rest. The sample includes approximately 670,000 clones, with 75% to 90% observed a single time. Approximately 0.3% of the sample rests with the top ten. Specimen: peripheral blood. These receptors were collected from a woman in her late teens or twenties with acute or convalescent COVID-19.

The V call is TRBV7-2, the J call TRBJ1-2, with a possible D match to TRBD1 (5 bases). Germline loops: CDR1 SGHTA, CDR2 FQGNSA. Deletions cut 3 bases from V and 0 bases from J, with 17 bases between. CDR3 length: 17 amino acids. This CDR3 reads CASSFGGVAQPNYGYTF. For the CDR3, the DNA is TGTGCCAGCAGCTTCGGGGGGGTCGCGCAGCCTAACTATGGCTACACCTTC.

The chain is built from TRBV2 and TRBJ1-3, with D perhaps matching TRBD1 (6 bases). The CDR3 sequence is 13 residues long. Per the germline V gene, CDR1 is SNHLY and CDR2 is FYNNEI. The ends were cut back, 10 bases at V and 0 bases at J, with 10 bases in the middle. In nucleotides, the CDR3 is TGTGCCACCCCGGACAGCTCTGGAAACACCATATATTTT. It translates to CATPDSSGNTIYF.

The chain uses TRBV7-8 and TRBJ2-7; 10 nucleotides line up with TRBD1. Germline CDR1 reads SGHVS; CDR2 reads FQNEAQ. Trimming took 5 bases from V and 4 from J; bases not matched to a gene: 11. The CDR3 spans 16 residues. CDR3 coding DNA: TGTGCCAGCAGCGTACACCGGGACAGGGGAGGGTACGAGCAGTACTTC. Encoded protein: CASSVHRDRGGYEQYF.